This T cell receptor beta chain was sequenced for a study of blood T cell repertoires in COVID-19. Looking at the study overall: Specimens from acute and convalescent COVID-19 originated in the United States, Italy and Spain.

Original data processing: Amplifying reference gene primers gave estimates of nucleated cell counts. Sequencing used immunoSEQ multiplex PCR; TCRdb keeps in-frame clones, though not all of them. That table is the source of V, J and clone size, and D and trimming were worked out from the DNA. The profile shows a few hundred thousand clones, about 85% of them singletons. Germline trimming cut 4 bases from V and 6 bases from J; bases unmatched to any gene: 10. The CDR3 length is 15 residues. Germline CDR1 SGHKS, CDR2 YYEKEE (reference sequence). The rearrangement links TRBV5-5 to TRBJ1-2; 9 bases fit TRBD1. Material: peripheral blood. This receptor was taken from a man aged 45-60 years who had recovered from COVID-19. In DNA, the CDR3 is TGTGCCAGCAGCCCAGGGACAGGGCCCTCGAATGGCTACACCTTC. It codes for CASSPGTGPSNGYTF.